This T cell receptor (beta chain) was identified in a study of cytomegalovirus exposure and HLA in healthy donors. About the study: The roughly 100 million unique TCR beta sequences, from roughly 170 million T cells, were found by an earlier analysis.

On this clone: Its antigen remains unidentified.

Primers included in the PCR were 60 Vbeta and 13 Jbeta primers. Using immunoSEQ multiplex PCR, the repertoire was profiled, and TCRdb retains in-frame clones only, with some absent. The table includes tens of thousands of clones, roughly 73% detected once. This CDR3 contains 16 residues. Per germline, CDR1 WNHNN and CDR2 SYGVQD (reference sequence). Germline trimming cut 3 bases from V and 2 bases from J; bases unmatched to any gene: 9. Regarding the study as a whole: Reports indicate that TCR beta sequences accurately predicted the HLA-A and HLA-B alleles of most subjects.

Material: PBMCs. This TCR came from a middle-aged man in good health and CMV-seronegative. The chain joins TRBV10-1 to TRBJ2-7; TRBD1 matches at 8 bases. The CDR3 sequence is CASSDAGTGDPYEQYF. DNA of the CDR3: TGCGCCAGCAGTGACGCCGGGACAGGCGATCCCTACGAGCAGTACTTC.